The 31 T cell receptor beta chains below were found in one sample sequenced in a study of blood T cell repertoires in COVID-19. Clones were sequenced by immunoSEQ multiplex PCR, and TCRdb holds only the in-frame ones, with some missing. In the table there are more than 95,000 clones, around 83% of which are singletons. The sample comprised peripheral blood. The receptor source for this set is a woman of 80 years or more with active or convalescent COVID-19.

The chain recombines TRBV18 with TRBJ1-3; D is uncertain. Trimming pared 4 bases from V and 4 bases from J, leaving 14 bases between. There are 15 residues in the CDR3. Germline loops: CDR1 KGHSH, CDR2 LQKENI. The CDR3 nucleotides read TGTGCCAGCTCACTTCCCGGCACAGCCGGAAACACCATATATTTT. This gives the protein CASSLPGTAGNTIYF.

This clone has a single count. This chain joins TRBV28 and TRBJ1-1, with D unresolved. Germline CDR1 is MDHEN and CDR2 is SYDVKM. V was shortened by 6 bases and J by 7 bases, with 15 bases between the two germline ends. The CDR3 is made up of 13 amino acids. DNA for the CDR3: TGTGCCAGCAGGCTGGGAGGACGGATTGAAGCTTTCTTT. Residues: CASRLGGRIEAFF.

Details on this clone: A junction end diverges from the germline sequence, so it may reflect a read error. This sequence joins TRBV7-2 and TRBJ2-7; 7 positions agree with TRBD1. Germline V gene data show CDR1 as SGHTA and CDR2 as FQGNSA. The CDR3 totals 12 residues. The CDR3 region has the DNA TGTGCTAGCAGCTCAACAGGGGTCGAGCAGTACTTC. This translates into CASSSTGVEQYF.

This chain uses TRBV19 with TRBJ2-5, with 10 bases matching TRBD1. V gave up 6 bases and J gave up 4 bases; unmatched junction bases: 11. Per germline, CDR1 LNHDA and CDR2 SQIVND (reference sequence). CDR3 length equals 16 residues. The CDR3 DNA is TGTGCCAGTAGCCCAGTCCGGGACAGGGGACGAGAGACCCAGTACTTC. Its protein is CASSPVRDRGRETQYF. The variable domain in full, with the rest retrieved from reference TRBV19 and TRBJ2-5, is DGGITQSPKYLFRKEGQNVTLSCEQNLNHDAMYWYRQDPGQGLRLIYYSQIVNDFQKGDIAEGYSVSREKKESFPLTVTSAQKNPTAFYLCASSPVRDRGRETQYFGPGTRLLVL.

This clone was picked up a small number of times. At the DNA level, this CDR3 is encoded by other sequences in the same sample as well. This chain uses TRBV30 with TRBJ1-5; 7 bases agree with TRBD1. Germline V CDR1 and CDR2: GTSNPN, SVGIG (reference sequence). After removal of 2 bases from V and 2 bases from J, the junction contained 3 bases not matched to a gene. This CDR3 spans 14 amino acids. This CDR3 reads CAWSLGQGNQPQHF. The CDR3 DNA sequence: TGTGCCTGGAGTCTAGGACAGGGCAATCAGCCCCAGCATTTT.

The chain uses TRBV28 and TRBJ1-1; TRBD1 is a possible D gene (6 bases). CDR3 length equals 14 residues. Germline-derived CDR1 and CDR2 are MDHEN and SYDVKM. V gave up 6 bases and J gave up 1 base, with 12 bases separating them. CDR3 in amino acids: CASRLTGQNTEAFF. The CDR3 DNA follows: TGTGCCAGCAGGCTTACAGGGCAGAACACTGAAGCTTTCTTT. The full variable domain, in which reference TRBV28 and TRBJ1-1 provide the parts outside the CDR3, is DVKVTQSSRYLVKRTGEKVFLECVQDMDHENMFWYRQDPGLGLRLIYFSYDVKMKEKGDIPEGYSVSREKKERFSLILESASTNQTSMYLCASRLTGQNTEAFFGQGTRLTVV.

The chain employs TRBV10-2 and TRBJ2-7, with D tentatively TRBD2 (5 bases). Germline CDR1 WSHSY, CDR2 SAAADI. Trimming stripped 3 bases from V and 5 bases from J, with 20 bases between. This CDR3 spans 16 amino acids. CDR3 loop: CASSDWRLALKNEQYF. The CDR3 DNA is TGCGCCAGCAGTGATTGGAGGCTCGCCTTGAAGAACGAGCAGTACTTC.

The chain links TRBV4-3 to TRBJ1-2; 8 bases line up with TRBD1. Trimming took 1 base from V and 4 from J; bases not matched to a gene: 14. Germline V CDR1 and CDR2: LGHNA, YSLEER. The CDR3 runs 18 residues. CDR3 sequence: CASSQGGQELPWGYGYTF. The CDR3 DNA is TGCGCCAGCAGCCAAGGGGGACAGGAACTTCCCTGGGGCTATGGCTACACCTTC.

As for this clone: Other DNA sequences in the sample encode the same CDR3. This chain links TRBV4-3 with TRBJ2-5; a weak D match, TRBD2 (6 bases). Germline loops: CDR1 LGHNA, CDR2 YSLEER. The CDR3 sequence is 13 residues long. V was clipped by 0 bases and J by 5 bases, with 7 bases between them. CDR3 bases: TGCGCCAGCAGCCAAGACCGGGAGGAGACCCAGTACTTC. Translation: CASSQDREETQYF.

The sample holds a few counts of this clone. The chain is built from TRBV5-8 and TRBJ2-7, with D unclear. V was trimmed by 4 bases and J by 0 bases, leaving 17 bases between them. This CDR3 region has 16 residues. The germline V gene encodes CDR1 SGHTS and CDR2 YDEGEE. The CDR3 DNA reads TGTGCCAGCAGCAGCCCCCCGGGTTTGGCCTCCTACGAGCAGTACTTC. The encoded protein is CASSSPPGLASYEQYF. Based on the CDR3 plus reference TRBV5-8 and TRBJ2-7, the full variable domain is EAGVTQSPTHLIKTRGQQATLRCSPISGHTSVYWYQQALGLGLQFLLWYDEGEERNRGNFPPRFSGRQFPNYSSELNVNALELEDSALYLCASSSPPGLASYEQYFGPGTRLTVT.

The genes are TRBV28 and TRBJ1-5; D is uncertain. CDR1 and CDR2 (germline): MDHEN, SYDVKM. Trimming left V 3 bases short and J 3 bases short, with 18 bases between. The CDR3 length is 17 residues. CDR3 protein: CASSLARYGAHNQPQHF. CDR3 sequence (DNA): TGTGCCAGCAGTTTGGCGCGATATGGAGCGCACAATCAGCCCCAGCATTTT. Supplemented by reference TRBV28 and TRBJ1-5, the full variable domain reads DVKVTQSSRYLVKRTGEKVFLECVQDMDHENMFWYRQDPGLGLRLIYFSYDVKMKEKGDIPEGYSVSREKKERFSLILESASTNQTSMYLCASSLARYGAHNQPQHFGDGTRLSIL.

The chain has TRBV3-1 (or the pseudogene TRBV3-2) and TRBJ2-7; TRBD1 matches 7 bases. This CDR3 is built from 15 residues. CDR1 is LGHDT and CDR2 is YNNKEL in the germline V gene (reference sequence). Trimming took 1 base from V and 3 from J; bases not matched to a gene: 6. CDR3 loop: CASSQGEGGIYEQYF. For the CDR3, the DNA is TGTGCCAGCAGCCAAGGAGAAGGGGGCATCTACGAGCAGTACTTC.

The chain links TRBV5-6 to TRBJ2-1; 11 positions agree with TRBD2. The CDR3 length is 17 residues. V lost 0 bases and J lost 3; bases outside the gene matches: 5. Germline V gives CDR1 SGHDT, CDR2 YYEEEE. The CDR3 DNA sequence: TGTGCCAGCAGCTTGGGACCCGGACTAGCGGGCTACAATGAGCAGTTCTTC. Its translation is CASSLGPGLAGYNEQFF.

The chain uses TRBV5-6 and TRBJ1-3; TRBD1 is a possible D gene (6 bases). V was pared by 1 base and J by 1 base, with 12 bases between. Germline CDR1 reads SGHDT; CDR2 reads YYEEEE. The CDR3 runs to 16 residues. CDR3 DNA sequence: TGTGCCAGCAGCTTGCCGACAGGCAGATCTGGAAACACCATATATTTT. Translating it yields CASSLPTGRSGNTIYF.

CDR3 amino acids: CASSGMRTDTQYF. DNA of the CDR3: TGTGCCAGTAGCGGGATGAGAACAGATACGCAGTATTTT. The rearrangement links TRBV6-5 to TRBJ2-3; TRBD2 matches 8 bases. Losses at the gene ends were 9 bases for V and 3 bases for J; bases not matched to a gene: 5. CDR3 size: 13 residues. The germline CDR1 and CDR2 sequences are MNHEY and SVGAGI.

This clone appeared a few times. The J gene is TRBJ2-5, the V gene TRBV28; no clear D. The CDR3 spans 14 residues. V was cut by 6 bases and J by 0 bases, with 11 bases left in between. Germline V CDR1 and CDR2: MDHEN, SYDVKM. The CDR3 region has the DNA TGTGCCAGCAGGCCCAACTCGTACCAAGAGACCCAGTACTTC. It is translated as CASRPNSYQETQYF. The whole variable domain, filled in from reference TRBV28 and TRBJ2-5, reads DVKVTQSSRYLVKRTGEKVFLECVQDMDHENMFWYRQDPGLGLRLIYFSYDVKMKEKGDIPEGYSVSREKKERFSLILESASTNQTSMYLCASRPNSYQETQYFGPGTRLLVL.

The CDR3 loop reads CASSLEYAGTGELFF. CDR3 nucleotide sequence: TGTGCCAGCAGCTTAGAATACGCGGGGACCGGGGAGCTGTTTTTT. The rearrangement links TRBV7-2 to TRBJ2-2; possible D gene TRBD2, 6 bases. The CDR3 loop spans 15 amino acids. V was cut by 1 base and J by 5 bases, with 11 bases left in between. Germline lookup yields CDR1 SGHTA and CDR2 FQGNSA.

This sequence joins TRBV27 and TRBJ1-5; D is unclear. This CDR3 contains 15 residues. From germline, CDR1 is MNHEY and CDR2 SMNVEV (reference sequence). Trimming took 2 bases from V and 3 from J, leaving 11 bases between them. Written as DNA, the CDR3 is TGTGCCAGCAGTTTACTAAGTACTCCCAATCAGCCCCAGCATTTT. It specifies CASSLLSTPNQPQHF.

The V call is TRBV30, the J call TRBJ2-4; TRBD1 matches at 8 bases. The trim removed 1 base at V and 1 base at J, leaving 3 bases unmatched. The germline V gene has CDR1 GTSNPN and CDR2 SVGIG (reference sequence). The CDR3 length is 15 residues. The CDR3 sequence: CAWSGDRRAKNIQYF. The CDR3 DNA sequence: TGTGCCTGGAGTGGGGACAGGCGCGCCAAAAACATTCAGTACTTC.

This clone has a single count. The V call is TRBV5-4, the J call TRBJ1-3; 9 nucleotides align to TRBD1. The germline V gene has CDR1 SGHNT and CDR2 YYREEE (reference sequence). The trim removed 4 bases at V and 3 bases at J, leaving 5 bases unmatched. There are 15 residues in the CDR3. The CDR3 protein is CASSRGQGLGNTIYF. The CDR3 coding sequence is TGTGCCAGCAGCCGGGGACAGGGCCTTGGAAACACCATATATTTT.

The chain recombines TRBV19 with TRBJ2-3, with TRBD2 identical over 12 bases. Trimming took 5 bases from V and 6 from J; bases not matched to a gene: 6. The CDR3 consists of 15 residues. The V gene's germline CDR1 is LNHDA and CDR2 SQIVND (reference sequence). CDR3 in DNA: TGTGCCAGTAGTCCTCTAGCGGGGGGGTTTGATACGCAGTATTTT. The encoded protein is CASSPLAGGFDTQYF.

Turning to this clone: Mismatch with germline at one junction end may stem from a read error. The rearrangement uses TRBV7-7 and TRBJ2-2; TRBD2 matches at 7 bases. The germline CDR1 and CDR2 sequences are SSHAT and FNYEAQ (reference sequence). This CDR3 spans 14 amino acids. CDR3 protein: CASSLGGLNGELFF. Here the CDR3 DNA reads TGTGCTAGCAGCTTGGGAGGGTTGAACGGGGAGCTGTTTTTT.

The rearrangement uses TRBV5-1 and TRBJ2-7; TRBD1 might be the D (6 bases). Germline lookup yields CDR1 SGHRS and CDR2 YFSETQ. The CDR3 is 14 residues long. Trimming took off 3 bases at V and 2 bases at J, with 12 bases between the two ends. The CDR3 loop reads CASSYQGSPYEQYF. CDR3 nucleotides: TGCGCCAGCAGCTATCAGGGGTCCCCCTACGAGCAGTACTTC.

Written as DNA, the CDR3 is TGTGCCAGCAGTCGGGAGCGGAATTCACCCCTCCACTTT. Its protein product is CASSRERNSPLHF. The chain recombines TRBV6-5 with TRBJ1-6; D unresolved. The germline V and J ends were trimmed by 5 bases and 7 bases, with 9 bases remaining between them. Germline values: CDR1 MNHEY, CDR2 SVGAGI. The CDR3 totals 13 residues.

The CDR3 DNA sequence: TGTGCCAGCAGCTTCCGGGGCGCGGGGTTCCAGCCCCAGCATTTT. Translating it yields CASSFRGAGFQPQHF. The chain links TRBV5-6 to TRBJ1-5; possibly TRBD1 for D (5 bases). The germline V and J ends were trimmed by 2 bases and 7 bases, with 16 bases remaining between them. The germline gives CDR1 SGHDT, CDR2 YYEEEE. This CDR3 is built from 15 residues.

This CDR3 reads CASSEGTSGTSNEQFF. CDR3 bases: TGTGCCAGCAGCGAAGGGACTAGCGGGACATCTAATGAGCAGTTCTTC. This sequence joins TRBV3-1 (or the pseudogene TRBV3-2) and TRBJ2-1, with TRBD2 matching over 13 bases. V lost 5 bases to trimming and J lost 7 bases; unmatched junction nucleotides: 8. Germline-derived CDR1 and CDR2 are LGHDT and YNNKEL (reference sequence). The CDR3 is made up of 16 amino acids.

This chain joins TRBV18 and TRBJ2-5; perhaps TRBD2 as D (5 bases). In germline, CDR1 is KGHSH, CDR2 LQKENI. The CDR3 contains 14 residues. Trimming removed 1 base from V and 1 base from J, with 7 bases in between. The CDR3 spells CASSPRGLQETQYF. CDR3 nucleotide sequence: TGTGCCAGCTCACCACGAGGGCTCCAAGAGACCCAGTACTTC.

The gene calls are TRBV5-1 and TRBJ2-7, with 10 bases matching TRBD1. The V segment lost 4 bases and the J segment 2 bases; nucleotides outside the gene matches: 0. Germline assignment: CDR1 SGHRS and CDR2 YFSETQ. This CDR3 has 13 amino acids. CDR3 nucleotide sequence: TGCGCCAGCAGCGGACAGGGGGCCTACGAGCAGTACTTC. Amino acids: CASSGQGAYEQYF.

The chain employs TRBV11-3 and TRBJ2-7, with a possible D match to TRBD1 (6 bases). Germline values: CDR1 SGHNT, CDR2 YENEEA. V shed 2 bases and J shed 3 bases, with 8 bases lying between them. The CDR3 has 13 amino acids. The CDR3 DNA follows: TGTGCCAGCAGCTTAAACAGGGACTACGAGCAGTACTTC. Residues: CASSLNRDYEQYF. Combining the CDR3 with reference TRBV11-3 and TRBJ2-7 gives the whole variable domain EAGVVQSPRYKIIEKKQPVAFWCNPISGHNTLYWYLQNLGQGPELLIRYENEEAVDDSQLPKDRFSAERLKGVDSTLKIQPAELGDSAVYLCASSLNRDYEQYFGPGTRLTVT.

The chain links TRBV6-1 to TRBJ2-2, with D maybe TRBD1 (5 bases). Germline loops: CDR1 MNHNS, CDR2 SASEGT. The V gene lost 3 bases and the J gene lost 6 bases, with 14 bases spanning the gap. The CDR3 is made up of 15 amino acids. The CDR3 reads CASSDFGALPGELFF. The DNA of the CDR3 is TGTGCCAGCAGTGATTTTGGGGCCCTGCCCGGGGAGCTGTTTTTT.

J is TRBJ1-5 and V is TRBV5-5; 7 bases fit TRBD1. Germline CDR1 SGHKS, CDR2 YYEKEE (reference sequence). Losses at the gene ends were 4 bases for V and 0 bases for J; bases not matched to a gene: 16. The CDR3 covers 19 residues. The CDR3 spells CASSTGQEIFTYSNQPQHF. For the CDR3, the DNA is TGTGCCAGCAGCACCGGACAGGAGATATTTACTTATAGCAATCAGCCCCAGCATTTT.